This T cell receptor (beta chain) is drawn from a study of T cells in Graves' hyperthyroidism and ophthalmopathy. About the research overall: At initial diagnosis, before any treatment had begun, peripheral blood was obtained.

The TCR beta CDR3 regions underwent amplification using RNA transcripts as the source. The study used the HTBI primer set for a first-round RT-PCR of the TCR CDR3. TCRdb re-derived calls from the multiplex PCR reads in MiXCR, one entry per CDR3 protein. The data show hundreds of thousands of distinct CDR3 sequences, roughly 14% seen once. This clonotype has a count of ten or more. Diagnostic assessment was based on clinical symptoms, serum thyroxine and TRAb, thyroid ultrasound and orbital computed tomography. CDR1 and CDR2 from the germline V gene are SGHRS and YFSETQ. CDR3 size: 18 residues. V dropped 0 bases and J dropped 0 bases, with 13 bases sitting between them.

The genes are TRBV5-1 and TRBJ2-6; unclear D gene. This receptor was taken from a middle-aged woman with Graves' ophthalmopathy. The sample consisted of blood. The CDR3 bases are TGCGCCAGCAGCTTGGGGCAGCGTCCATTCTCTGGGGCCAACGTCCTGACTTTC. It specifies CASSLGQRPFSGANVLTF.